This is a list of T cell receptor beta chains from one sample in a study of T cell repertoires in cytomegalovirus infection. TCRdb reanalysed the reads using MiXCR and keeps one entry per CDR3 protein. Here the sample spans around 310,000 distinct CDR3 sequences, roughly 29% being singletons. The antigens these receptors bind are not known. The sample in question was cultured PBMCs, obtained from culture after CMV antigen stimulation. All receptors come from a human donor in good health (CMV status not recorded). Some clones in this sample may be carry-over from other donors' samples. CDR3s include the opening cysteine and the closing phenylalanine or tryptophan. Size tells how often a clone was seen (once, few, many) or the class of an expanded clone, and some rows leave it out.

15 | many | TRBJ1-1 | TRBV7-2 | CASSPRDRGRTEAFF
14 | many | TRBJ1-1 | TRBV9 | CASSRGTTNTEAFF
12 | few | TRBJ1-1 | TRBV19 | CASSFRVTEAFF
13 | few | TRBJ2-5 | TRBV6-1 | CASSYGLQETQYF
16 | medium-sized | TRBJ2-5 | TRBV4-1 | CASSQRGQGAKETQYF
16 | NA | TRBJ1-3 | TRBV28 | CASSSLGTSSGNTIYF
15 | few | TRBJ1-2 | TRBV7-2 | CASSSRGGHHLGYTF
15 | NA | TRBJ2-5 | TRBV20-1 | CSSTRVSGNQETQYF
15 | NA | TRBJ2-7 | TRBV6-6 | CASSYGPGQSYEQYF
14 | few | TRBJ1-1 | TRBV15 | CATSRDMLNTEAFF
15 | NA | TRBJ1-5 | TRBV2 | CASSGGGGVIQPQHF
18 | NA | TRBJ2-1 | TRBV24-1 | CATSDPGTSGRATNEQFF
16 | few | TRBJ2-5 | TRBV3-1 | CASSQGQGLARETQYF
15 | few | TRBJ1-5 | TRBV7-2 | CASSTQSGTQQPQHF
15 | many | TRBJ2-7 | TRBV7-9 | CASSSVPSEAYEQYF
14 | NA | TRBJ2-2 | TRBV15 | CATSRAKGYGELFF
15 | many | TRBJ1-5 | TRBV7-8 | CASSFMDRGNQPQHF
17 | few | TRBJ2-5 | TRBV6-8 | CASTQGRSRGGPETQYF
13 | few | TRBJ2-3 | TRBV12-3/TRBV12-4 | CASSFIALDTQYF
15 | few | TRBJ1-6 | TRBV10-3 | CAIPGGKGRNSPLHF
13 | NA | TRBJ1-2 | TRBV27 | CASSRSGVYGYTF
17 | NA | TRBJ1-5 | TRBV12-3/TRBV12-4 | CASSLAPTGYSNQPQHF
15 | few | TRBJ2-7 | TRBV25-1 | CASSDPKDRVYEQYF
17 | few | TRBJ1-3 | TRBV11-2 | CASSFWDRENSGNTIYF
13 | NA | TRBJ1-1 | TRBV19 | CASKGLSNTEAFF
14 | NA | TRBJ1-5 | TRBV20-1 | CSAIDQYSNQPQHF
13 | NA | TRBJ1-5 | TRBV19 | CASSINRAQPQHF
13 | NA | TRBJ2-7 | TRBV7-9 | CASSPRLVPEQYF
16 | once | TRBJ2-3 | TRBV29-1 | CSVGMWREALTDTQYF
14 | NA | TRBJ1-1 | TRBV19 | CASSTRARGTEAFF
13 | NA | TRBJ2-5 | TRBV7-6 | CASSLPSGETQYF
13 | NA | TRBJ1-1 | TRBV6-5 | CASASRGDYIAFF
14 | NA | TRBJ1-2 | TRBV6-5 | CASSFLRGDYGYTF
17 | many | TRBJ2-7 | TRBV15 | CATSRDLLDRGSYEQYF
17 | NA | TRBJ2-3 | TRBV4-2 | CASSQGVASVETDTQYF
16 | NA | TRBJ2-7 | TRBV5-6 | CASSFGRPMGSYEQYF
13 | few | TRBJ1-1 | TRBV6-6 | CASSSGAYTEAFF
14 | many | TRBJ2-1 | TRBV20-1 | CSAQGPSGRYEQFF
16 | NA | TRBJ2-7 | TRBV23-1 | CASSQSSRGRFYEQYF
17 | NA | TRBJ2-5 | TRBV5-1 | CASSATFQGGFGETQYF
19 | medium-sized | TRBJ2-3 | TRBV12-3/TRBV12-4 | CASSFPGLAGGTSTDTQYF
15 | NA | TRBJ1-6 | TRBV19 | CASTRTGGTNSPLHF
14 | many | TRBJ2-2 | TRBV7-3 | CASNPTGGTGELFF
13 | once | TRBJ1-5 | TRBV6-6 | CASSYNENQPQHF
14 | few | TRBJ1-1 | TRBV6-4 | CASSDSEGSGRAFF